Ten or more counts support the clone carrying this T cell receptor beta chain. RNA transcripts provided the template for amplifying TCR beta CDR3 regions. The authors performed first-round RT-PCR with HTBI primers and then a second-round multiplex PCR. A single record per CDR3 protein comes from TCRdb applying MiXCR to the multiplex PCR reads. The sample holds about 150,000 distinct CDR3 sequences, more than 30% seen once. These data belong to a study of Graves' ophthalmopathy and Graves' hyperthyroidism. Background on the study: Peripheral blood was collected at initial diagnosis, before any treatment.

Germline CDR1 DFQATT, CDR2 SNEGSKA (reference sequence). CDR3 length: 13 residues. Trimming shortened V by 1 base and J by 3 bases, and 10 bases separated the two germline ends. The rearrangement uses TRBV20-1 and TRBJ2-7, with unresolved D. Sequencing was performed on peripheral blood. The receptor comes from a woman in her thirties or forties with Graves' ophthalmopathy. The DNA of the CDR3 is TGCAGTGCTAGAGTCCCGCTAGTCTACGAGCAGTACTTC. It encodes CSARVPLVYEQYF.